This TCR beta chain was sequenced for a study of radiation and T cells in renal cell carcinoma. Study-level points and caveats: Top tumor clonotypes rose in blood 2 weeks post-radiation, then contracted. Baseline intratumoral clonotype presence is unknown without pretreatment biopsies.

Points on this clone: The antigen is unknown.

Some clones are missing from TCRdb's copy, which holds only in-frame ones; the method was immunoSEQ multiplex PCR. In the table there are 150,000 to 200,000 clones, 88% of which are singletons. Time point of the sample: blood 4 weeks post-SBRT, at nephrectomy. As to treatment: 15 Gy SBRT to primary tumor, nephrectomy 4 weeks later. Nephrectomy followed 15 Gy stereotactic body radiation by 4 weeks. This clonotype was sampled from a woman between 45 and 60 years old with renal cell carcinoma. Sequencing was performed on blood, taken from a patient whose treatment included radiotherapy and nephrectomy.

The CDR3 loop reads CASSAFDTHTNDEQFF. The CDR3 DNA reads TGTGCCAGCAGCGCCTTCGACACCCACACCAACGATGAGCAGTTCTTC. The chain links TRBV9 to TRBJ2-1; no reliable D call. The germline V and J ends were trimmed by 3 bases and 8 bases, with 21 bases remaining between them. The CDR3 extends over 16 amino acids. CDR1 SGDLS and CDR2 YYNGEE come from the germline V gene.